Listed below are T cell receptor beta chains from one sample, sequenced in a study of shared T cell receptors in the human thymus. The table came from immunoSEQ multiplex PCR; TCRdb's copy has only in-frame clones and leaves some out. The repertoire has hundreds of thousands of clones, 80% to 90% of them found once; the top ten carry 0.0094%. These same records also appear under a second study, on human thymus T cells.

The sequenced material came from thymocytes. Every receptor here comes from a boy in the first two years of life with a congenital heart defect. CDR3s include the opening cysteine and the closing phenylalanine or tryptophan. Each record gives: CDR3 DNA, CDR3 protein, D gene, J gene, V gene, clone size. D genes are given only for firm matches. Where a row states a size, it is once, few, many or the class of an expanded clone; other rows omit it.

CDR3nt: TGCGCCAGCAGCCCACTACTAATCCCCGGGACAGGGCACTATGGCTACACCTTC
CDR3aa: CASSPLLIPGTGHYGYTF
d_gene: TRBD1
j_gene: TRBJ1-2
v_gene: TRBV5-1
abundance: .

CDR3nt: TGTGCCTGGAGGGGGCCGGGCAGCATAACCTTGAACACTGAAGCTTTCTTT
CDR3aa: CAWRGPGSITLNTEAFF
d_gene: .
j_gene: TRBJ1-1
v_gene: TRBV30
abundance: .

CDR3nt: TGTGCCAGCAGCCCAAGATACAGGGGGCAGGGCTATGGCTACACCTTC
CDR3aa: CASSPRYRGQGYGYTF
d_gene: TRBD1
j_gene: TRBJ1-2
v_gene: TRBV14
abundance: .

CDR3nt: TGCGCCAGCAGCCCAACCGAACCACTCAGGGGAATCTCCTACAATGAGCAGTTCTTC
CDR3aa: CASSPTEPLRGISYNEQFF
d_gene: .
j_gene: TRBJ2-1
v_gene: TRBV4-3
abundance: .

CDR3nt: TGTGCCAGCAGCTTAGAAGGGAGGCAGATCAGCTCCTACGAGCAGTACTTC
CDR3aa: CASSLEGRQISSYEQYF
d_gene: .
j_gene: TRBJ2-7
v_gene: TRBV7-2
abundance: .

CDR3nt: TGTGCCAGCTCGCGTTTTCAGGGTCGATGGACTGAAGCTTTCTTT
CDR3aa: CASSRFQGRWTEAFF
d_gene: .
j_gene: TRBJ1-1
v_gene: TRBV18
abundance: once

CDR3nt: TGTGCCAGCAGTTCGTCGGACAGCGTGAACACTGAAGCTTTCTTT
CDR3aa: CASSSSDSVNTEAFF
d_gene: .
j_gene: TRBJ1-1
v_gene: TRBV6-5
abundance: few

CDR3nt: TGTGCCAGCAGTTTATCCCAGGACTTCAATCAGCCCCAGCATTTT
CDR3aa: CASSLSQDFNQPQHF
d_gene: .
j_gene: TRBJ1-5
v_gene: TRBV27
abundance: .

CDR3nt: TGTGCCTGGAGACCAGGGGACAGCAATCAGCCCCAGCATTTT
CDR3aa: CAWRPGDSNQPQHF
d_gene: .
j_gene: TRBJ1-5
v_gene: TRBV30
abundance: .

CDR3nt: TGTGCCAGCAGCTTATTCCTCGGGCGCGGGGGTTCCGAGGGAGATACGCAGTATTTT
CDR3aa: CASSLFLGRGGSEGDTQYF
d_gene: TRBD2
j_gene: TRBJ2-3
v_gene: TRBV7-2
abundance: once

CDR3nt: TGCGCCAGCAGCCAAACAGGGGGCTCTGAAGCTTTCTTT
CDR3aa: CASSQTGGSEAFF
d_gene: TRBD1
j_gene: TRBJ1-1
v_gene: TRBV4-1
abundance: .

CDR3nt: TGTGCCAGCAGTGCCAATGACAGGGGAGCTAACTATGGCTACACCTTC
CDR3aa: CASSANDRGANYGYTF
d_gene: TRBD1
j_gene: TRBJ1-2
v_gene: TRBV25-1
abundance: once

CDR3nt: TGTGCCATCACGGGGACAGGGGGTAGAGATGAGCAGTTCTTC
CDR3aa: CAITGTGGRDEQFF
d_gene: TRBD1
j_gene: TRBJ2-1
v_gene: TRBV28
abundance: once

CDR3nt: TGCGCCAGCAGCCAAGACTCATCGGACAGCCACAATCAGCCCCAGCATTTT
CDR3aa: CASSQDSSDSHNQPQHF
d_gene: .
j_gene: TRBJ1-5
v_gene: TRBV4-1
abundance: .

CDR3nt: TGCGCCAGCAGTGATTCCGCGTACAATGAGCAGTTCTTC
CDR3aa: CASSDSAYNEQFF
d_gene: .
j_gene: TRBJ2-1
v_gene: TRBV10-1
abundance: .

CDR3nt: TGTGCCAGCAGCGGGGGGGCCAACACTGAAGCTTTCTTT
CDR3aa: CASSGGANTEAFF
d_gene: .
j_gene: TRBJ1-1
v_gene: TRBV6-1
abundance: .

CDR3nt: TGCGCCAGCAGCCAAGTTCCGGTTACGAACACCGGGGAGCTGTTTTTT
CDR3aa: CASSQVPVTNTGELFF
d_gene: .
j_gene: TRBJ2-2
v_gene: TRBV4-3
abundance: .

CDR3nt: TGTGCCAGTAGCCGCCAACCTTTAGCGGGAGGGAAATATGAGCAGTTCTTC
CDR3aa: CASSRQPLAGGKYEQFF
d_gene: TRBD2
j_gene: TRBJ2-1
v_gene: TRBV19
abundance: .

CDR3nt: TGCGCCAGCAGCTGTCAGGGGGCGCGTGATAGCGGGTCAGGGGACCCCTCCTACAATGAGCAGTTCTTC
CDR3aa: CASSCQGARDSGSGDPSYNEQFF
d_gene: .
j_gene: TRBJ2-1
v_gene: TRBV5-1
abundance: .

CDR3nt: TGTGCCAGCTCACCACCGGGTTCGAGGGAGACCCAGTACTTC
CDR3aa: CASSPPGSRETQYF
d_gene: .
j_gene: TRBJ2-5
v_gene: TRBV18
abundance: .

CDR3nt: TGTGCCAGCAGACTAGCGGGTACCCAGGAATGGGGCTACACCTTC
CDR3aa: CASRLAGTQEWGYTF
d_gene: .
j_gene: TRBJ1-2
v_gene: TRBV6-5
abundance: .

CDR3nt: TGTGCCAGCAGCTTCGGCACTGAAGCTTTCTTT
CDR3aa: CASSFGTEAFF
d_gene: .
j_gene: TRBJ1-1
v_gene: TRBV5-6
abundance: .

CDR3nt: TGTGCCATCAGTGAGTCGCGAGGGGGCGTCTCTGGGGCCAACGTCCTGACTTTC
CDR3aa: CAISESRGGVSGANVLTF
d_gene: TRBD1
j_gene: TRBJ2-6
v_gene: TRBV10-3
abundance: .

CDR3nt: TGTGCCAGTAGACCGGGACAGGGAAAGACTCAGCCCCAGCATTTT
CDR3aa: CASRPGQGKTQPQHF
d_gene: TRBD1
j_gene: TRBJ1-5
v_gene: TRBV19
abundance: once

CDR3nt: TGTGCCAGCAGCTACAGGGATCCCTACGAGCAGTACTTC
CDR3aa: CASSYRDPYEQYF
d_gene: .
j_gene: TRBJ2-7
v_gene: TRBV7-8
abundance: .

CDR3nt: TGTGCCAGCAGTGAATACAGGGTATCGAACACCGGGGAGCTGTTTTTT
CDR3aa: CASSEYRVSNTGELFF
d_gene: .
j_gene: TRBJ2-2
v_gene: TRBV2
abundance: .

CDR3nt: TGTGCCTGGAGCTACATGAATCAGGGGCGAGAGACCCAGTACTTC
CDR3aa: CAWSYMNQGRETQYF
d_gene: .
j_gene: TRBJ2-5
v_gene: TRBV30
abundance: .

CDR3nt: TGTGCCAGCAGCACGGGGAGCGGGAGTGGCTCAGATACGCAGTATTTT
CDR3aa: CASSTGSGSGSDTQYF
d_gene: TRBD2
j_gene: TRBJ2-3
v_gene: TRBV28
abundance: .

CDR3nt: TGTGCCAGCAGTTTTGGACAGGGGGCCACCTATAATTCACCCCTCCACTTT
CDR3aa: CASSFGQGATYNSPLHF
d_gene: TRBD1
j_gene: TRBJ1-6
v_gene: TRBV28
abundance: .

CDR3nt: TGTGCCAGCAGCCCGAACAGAAGCCCCTACTATGGCTACACCTTC
CDR3aa: CASSPNRSPYYGYTF
d_gene: .
j_gene: TRBJ1-2
v_gene: TRBV5-8
abundance: .

CDR3nt: TGTGCCACCAGCAGAGATCGGTGGGGCGAGACTGAAGCTTTCTTT
CDR3aa: CATSRDRWGETEAFF
d_gene: .
j_gene: TRBJ1-1
v_gene: TRBV15
abundance: .

CDR3nt: TGTGCCAGCAGTCGCCCCGGCAGGCCGTATGGCTACACCTTC
CDR3aa: CASSRPGRPYGYTF
d_gene: .
j_gene: TRBJ1-2
v_gene: TRBV28
abundance: .

CDR3nt: TGCGCCAGCAGCCAAAAAGAGGCGGGAGGGCCCTTCGAGCAGTACTTC
CDR3aa: CASSQKEAGGPFEQYF
d_gene: TRBD2
j_gene: TRBJ2-7
v_gene: TRBV4-3
abundance: .

CDR3nt: TGTGCCAGCAGGGGGACAGGGGAAGATAAGAATTCACCCCTCCACTTT
CDR3aa: CASRGTGEDKNSPLHF
d_gene: TRBD1
j_gene: TRBJ1-6
v_gene: TRBV6-4
abundance: .

CDR3nt: TGTGCCAGCAGTTTTACCGGGAGGGAGCAGTTCTTC
CDR3aa: CASSFTGREQFF
d_gene: TRBD2
j_gene: TRBJ2-1
v_gene: TRBV28
abundance: .

CDR3nt: TGCGCCAGCAGCGGGCCGGGACACTTCTCTGGAAACACCATATATTTT
CDR3aa: CASSGPGHFSGNTIYF
d_gene: .
j_gene: TRBJ1-3
v_gene: TRBV5-1
abundance: .

CDR3nt: TGTGCCAGCAGCCACGGACTAGCGGGGGCGAGCTCCTACAATGAGCAGTTCTTC
CDR3aa: CASSHGLAGASSYNEQFF
d_gene: TRBD2
j_gene: TRBJ2-1
v_gene: TRBV13
abundance: .

CDR3nt: TGTGCCAGCTCACCAGACAGGGAAGACTATGGCTACACCTTC
CDR3aa: CASSPDREDYGYTF
d_gene: TRBD1
j_gene: TRBJ1-2
v_gene: TRBV18
abundance: .

CDR3nt: TGTGCCTTGAGGTGGGGACAGGGGGCTAACACCGGGGAGCTGTTTTTT
CDR3aa: CALRWGQGANTGELFF
d_gene: TRBD1
j_gene: TRBJ2-2
v_gene: TRBV7-4
abundance: .

CDR3nt: TGTGCCAGCAGTTCGCGCGGGACGCCTAATGAAAAACTGTTTTTT
CDR3aa: CASSSRGTPNEKLFF
d_gene: .
j_gene: TRBJ1-4
v_gene: TRBV27
abundance: .

CDR3nt: TGCGCCAGCTTAGGACCGGGACAGGGAGCCTATGGCTACACCTTC
CDR3aa: CASLGPGQGAYGYTF
d_gene: TRBD1
j_gene: TRBJ1-2
v_gene: TRBV10-2
abundance: .

CDR3nt: TGTGCCAGCCGCCTTGGCGCGGCTAGCGGATACAATGAGCAGTTCTTC
CDR3aa: CASRLGAASGYNEQFF
d_gene: TRBD2
j_gene: TRBJ2-1
v_gene: TRBV5-4
abundance: few

CDR3nt: TGCAGTGCTATCAGGGGTCCGTACTTC
CDR3aa: CSAIRGPYF
d_gene: .
j_gene: TRBJ2-7
v_gene: TRBV20-1
abundance: .

CDR3nt: TGTGCCAGCTCACCACCGTTGGCGGGACTAGCGGGAATTTGGGCAGATACGCAGTATTTT
CDR3aa: CASSPPLAGLAGIWADTQYF
d_gene: TRBD2
j_gene: TRBJ2-3
v_gene: TRBV18
abundance: .

CDR3nt: TGCGCCAGCAGCTTTCCGAGACAGAGAGAGACCCAGTACTTC
CDR3aa: CASSFPRQRETQYF
d_gene: .
j_gene: TRBJ2-5
v_gene: TRBV5-1
abundance: once

CDR3nt: TGTGCCAGCTCACCTTTACTAGCGGGAGGGACAGATACGCAGTATTTT
CDR3aa: CASSPLLAGGTDTQYF
d_gene: TRBD2
j_gene: TRBJ2-3
v_gene: TRBV18
abundance: .

CDR3nt: TGTGCCGGAAAAGGGGGTTTGTCTAGCACAGATACGCAGTATTTT
CDR3aa: CAGKGGLSSTDTQYF
d_gene: .
j_gene: TRBJ2-3
v_gene: TRBV7-9
abundance: once

CDR3nt: TGTGCCAGCACCCCTGGGGAGGCAGATACGCAGTATTTT
CDR3aa: CASTPGEADTQYF
d_gene: .
j_gene: TRBJ2-3
v_gene: TRBV5-6
abundance: .

CDR3nt: TGTGCCAGCAGCTTGGGATCCCAGGGGTCCTATAATTCACCCCTCCACTTT
CDR3aa: CASSLGSQGSYNSPLHF
d_gene: .
j_gene: TRBJ1-6
v_gene: TRBV7-2
abundance: .

CDR3nt: TGTGCCAGCAGTCAGCGGGGGGTTAATGAGCAGTTCTTC
CDR3aa: CASSQRGVNEQFF
d_gene: TRBD2
j_gene: TRBJ2-1
v_gene: TRBV27
abundance: once

CDR3nt: TGTGCCAGCAGCTTAGCGCCTAGGGCTAGCGTCGATGAGCAGTTCTTC
CDR3aa: CASSLAPRASVDEQFF
d_gene: .
j_gene: TRBJ2-1
v_gene: TRBV7-9
abundance: .

CDR3nt: TGTGCCAGCAGTTCGCCTACCCTTTCACCCCTCCACTTT
CDR3aa: CASSSPTLSPLHF
d_gene: .
j_gene: TRBJ1-6
v_gene: TRBV6-5
abundance: .

CDR3nt: TGTGCCAGCACCTTTCCTAGGAGCTACGAGCAGTACTTC
CDR3aa: CASTFPRSYEQYF
d_gene: .
j_gene: TRBJ2-7
v_gene: TRBV28
abundance: .

CDR3nt: TGTGCCAGCAGCAACAATCGGGGACTACCGATCTACGAGCAGTACTTC
CDR3aa: CASSNNRGLPIYEQYF
d_gene: TRBD2
j_gene: TRBJ2-7
v_gene: TRBV6-4
abundance: .